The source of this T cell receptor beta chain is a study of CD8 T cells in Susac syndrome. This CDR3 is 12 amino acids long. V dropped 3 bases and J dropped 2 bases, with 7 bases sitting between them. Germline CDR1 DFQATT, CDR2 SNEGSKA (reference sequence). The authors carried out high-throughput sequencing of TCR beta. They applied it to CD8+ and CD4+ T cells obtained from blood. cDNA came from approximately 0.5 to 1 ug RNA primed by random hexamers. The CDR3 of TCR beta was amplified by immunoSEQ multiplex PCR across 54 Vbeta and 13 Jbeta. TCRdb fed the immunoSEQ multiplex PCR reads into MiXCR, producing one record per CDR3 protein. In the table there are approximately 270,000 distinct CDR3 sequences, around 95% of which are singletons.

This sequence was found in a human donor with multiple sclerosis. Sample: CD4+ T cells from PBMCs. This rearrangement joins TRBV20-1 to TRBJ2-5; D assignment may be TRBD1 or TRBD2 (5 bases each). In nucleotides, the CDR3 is TGCAGTGCTAGCGGGGCTCAAGAGACCCAGTACTTC. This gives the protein CSASGAQETQYF.